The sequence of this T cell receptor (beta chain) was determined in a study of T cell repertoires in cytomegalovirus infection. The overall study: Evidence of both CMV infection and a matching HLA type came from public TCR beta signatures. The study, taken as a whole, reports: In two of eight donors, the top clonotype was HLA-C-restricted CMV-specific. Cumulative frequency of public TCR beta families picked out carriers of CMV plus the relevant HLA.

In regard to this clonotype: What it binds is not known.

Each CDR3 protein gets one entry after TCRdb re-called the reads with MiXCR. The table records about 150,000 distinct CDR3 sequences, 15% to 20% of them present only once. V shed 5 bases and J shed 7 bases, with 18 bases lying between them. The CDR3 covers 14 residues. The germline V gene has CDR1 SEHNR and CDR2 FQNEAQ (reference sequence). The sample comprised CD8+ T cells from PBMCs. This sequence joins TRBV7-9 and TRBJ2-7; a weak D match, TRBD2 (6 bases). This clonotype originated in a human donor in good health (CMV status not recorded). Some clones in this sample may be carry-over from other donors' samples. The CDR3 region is CASSGRGTTREQYF. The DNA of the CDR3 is TGTGCCAGCAGCGGTCGGGGGACGACCCGGGAGCAGTACTTC.